Below are 24 T cell receptor beta chains sequenced from a single sample in a study of T-cell reconstitution after alpha-beta-depleted transplantation in children. Regarding the study as a whole: Newly made T cells mostly supplied T-cell counts and diversity one year after transplant.

These TCRs' antigens remain unknown. Preparation of the TCRbeta library involved a method that used unique molecular identifiers. Each CDR3 protein gets one entry after TCRdb re-called the PCR reads with MiXCR. The table records about 300,000 distinct CDR3 sequences, less than 9.5% of them present only once. Sequences were derived from peripheral blood, sampled 360 days after TCRalphabeta/CD19-depleted stem cell transplant. The receptors derive from a female patient under 10 years old who had a stem cell transplant for Fanconi anemia, so the T cells may come from the graft donor.

This clonotype was recorded at least ten times. The genes are TRBV5-1 and TRBJ2-7; D is perhaps TRBD2 (5 bases). The CDR3 contains 12 residues. Germline loops: CDR1 SGHRS, CDR2 YFSETQ. V dropped 4 bases and J dropped 6 bases, with 11 bases sitting between them. CDR3 DNA: TGCGCCAGCAGCCCGGGGTTGGCCGAGCAGTACTTC. Amino acids: CASSPGLAEQYF.

The CDR3 DNA sequence: TGTGCCAGCAGGGATACCTTCACCTACGAGCAGTACTTC. Its translation is CASRDTFTYEQYF. V gene TRBV28 combines with J gene TRBJ2-7; D unclear. From germline, CDR1 is MDHEN and CDR2 SYDVKM. Between the trimmed V and J ends, which lost 6 bases and 2 bases, there was a span of 11 bases. The CDR3 is made up of 13 amino acids.

In its sample, this clonotype was seen a few times. The gene calls are TRBV12-3 or TRBV12-4 and TRBJ1-1; the D is unclear. The CDR3 is made up of 15 amino acids. V was trimmed by 6 bases and J by 1 base, leaving 15 bases between them. CDR3 DNA sequence: TGTGCCAGCAGCGATACCCCGGGCAGGAACACTGAAGCTTTCTTT. It yields the protein CASSDTPGRNTEAFF.

The V call is TRBV27, the J call TRBJ2-3, with 10 bases that match TRBD2. The V and J ends lost 5 bases and 2 bases, in that order; junction bases with no gene match: 10. Germline CDR1 and CDR2: MNHEY and SMNVEV (reference sequence). There are 17 residues in the CDR3. The CDR3 bases are TGTGCCAGCAGTGCCACCCCTCTAGCGGGGGACACAGATACGCAGTATTTT. It translates to CASSATPLAGDTDTQYF.

As regards this clonotype: This may stem from a read error, because a much larger clone lies one nucleotide away. The chain has TRBV12-3 or TRBV12-4 and TRBJ2-1, with 7 bases lining up with TRBD1. The length of the CDR3 is 18 residues. CDR3 protein: CAISLDFGRGQSDNEQFF. In DNA, the CDR3 is TGTGCCATCAGTTTAGACTTCGGTAGGGGACAGAGCGACAATGAGCAGTTCTTC.

This clonotype was seen at least ten times. The CDR3 DNA is TGTGCCAGCAGCTTGCGGGTATTTCGAGAACTCACCGGGGAGCTGTTTTTT. As protein: CASSLRVFRELTGELFF. The rearrangement uses TRBV5-6 and TRBJ2-2; D is unclear. CDR1 and CDR2 from the germline V gene are SGHDT and YYEEEE. This CDR3 is 17 amino acids long. V dropped 1 base and J dropped 4 bases, with 17 bases sitting between them.

This clonotype was recorded at least ten times. V usage is TRBV28 and J usage is TRBJ1-6; D remains ambiguous. Between the trimmed V and J ends, which lost 2 bases and 0 bases, there was a span of 8 bases. The CDR3 is 16 amino acids. Germline loops: CDR1 MDHEN, CDR2 SYDVKM. Here the CDR3 reads CASSLGVSSYNSPLHF. The CDR3 DNA is TGTGCCAGCAGTTTAGGGGTTAGCTCCTATAATTCACCCCTCCACTTT. The variable domain in full, with the rest retrieved from reference TRBV28 and TRBJ1-6, is DVKVTQSSRYLVKRTGEKVFLECVQDMDHENMFWYRQDPGLGLRLIYFSYDVKMKEKGDIPEGYSVSREKKERFSLILESASTNQTSMYLCASSLGVSSYNSPLHFGNGTRLTVT.

This clonotype appeared many times. This sequence joins TRBV7-9 and TRBJ2-5, with a possible D match to TRBD1 (6 bases). Per the germline V gene, CDR1 is SEHNR and CDR2 is FQNEAQ (reference sequence). The V end was cut by 5 bases, the J end by 3 bases, with 13 bases between. The CDR3 length is 14 residues. The CDR3 protein is CASSPRDTKETQYF. CDR3 nucleotides: TGTGCCAGCAGCCCCCGGGACACTAAAGAGACCCAGTACTTC.

The J gene is TRBJ2-7, the V gene TRBV5-6; 11 bases fit TRBD2. The V gene end was trimmed by 5 bases and the J gene end by 0 bases; junction bases not matched to a gene: 4. The germline gives CDR1 SGHDT, CDR2 YYEEEE. This CDR3 region has 15 residues. The CDR3 nucleotides are TGTGCCAGCAGACTAGCGGGAGCCCGCTCCTACGAGCAGTACTTC. Translated, it gives CASRLAGARSYEQYF.

A word on this clonotype: A clone one base away is much larger, so this may be a read error. The chain combines TRBV7-3 with TRBJ1-5; D remains unclear. The CDR3 spans 13 residues. In germline, CDR1 is SGHTA, CDR2 FQGTGA. In DNA form, the CDR3 reads TGTGCCAGCAGCATTGATAGCGATCAGCCCCAGCATTTT. This translates into CASSIDSDQPQHF.

This clonotype was seen ten or more times. The CDR3 DNA reads TGTGCCAGCAGATATCTTGACAGCCCCTACGAGCAGTACTTC. Translating it yields CASRYLDSPYEQYF. This sequence joins TRBV28 and TRBJ2-7; perhaps TRBD1 as D (5 bases). The germline V gene encodes CDR1 MDHEN and CDR2 SYDVKM. V gave up 6 bases and J gave up 2 bases, with 14 bases separating them. The CDR3 has 14 amino acids. The variable domain in full, completed from reference TRBV28 and TRBJ2-7, reads DVKVTQSSRYLVKRTGEKVFLECVQDMDHENMFWYRQDPGLGLRLIYFSYDVKMKEKGDIPEGYSVSREKKERFSLILESASTNQTSMYLCASRYLDSPYEQYFGPGTRLTVT.

The chain links TRBV11-2 to TRBJ2-5; TRBD1 agrees at 9 bases. V was clipped by 6 bases and J by 5 bases; unmatched bases: 16. In germline, CDR1 is SGHAT, CDR2 FQNNGV. The CDR3 is 17 amino acids. CDR3 in amino acids: CASRLLMTGQGSETQYF. CDR3 bases: TGTGCCAGCAGATTATTAATGACGGGACAGGGCTCGGAGACCCAGTACTTC.

This clonotype was recorded many times. This sequence joins TRBV6-1 and TRBJ2-3; 8 bases agree with TRBD1. The CDR3 is 15 residues long. The trim removed 4 bases at V and 2 bases at J, leaving 5 bases unmatched. Germline V CDR1 and CDR2: MNHNS, SASEGT. In DNA, the CDR3 is TGTGCCAGCAGTGCAGTGGACAGGGTCACAGATACGCAGTATTTT. It translates to CASSAVDRVTDTQYF.

The rearrangement uses TRBV3-1 and TRBJ1-2, with 7 bases identical to TRBD1. Germline CDR1 is LGHDT and CDR2 is YNNKEL (reference sequence). The CDR3 contains 16 residues. V lost 3 bases and J lost 0; bases outside the gene matches: 7. Here the CDR3 reads CASSQGQLLSNYGYTF. The CDR3 coding sequence is TGTGCCAGCAGCCAGGGACAGCTGCTCTCTAACTATGGCTACACCTTC.

This chain joins TRBV11-2 and TRBJ1-4; the match to TRBD1 covers 8 bases. Germline assignment: CDR1 SGHAT and CDR2 FQNNGV. The CDR3 contains 15 residues. V was clipped by 5 bases and J by 7 bases; unmatched bases: 9. DNA for the CDR3: TGTGCCAGCAGCCAATCAGGGGGCTTGGGTGAAAAACTGTTTTTT. Amino acids: CASSQSGGLGEKLFF. The entire variable domain, with the rest obtained from reference TRBV11-2 and TRBJ1-4, is as follows: EAGVAQSPRYKIIEKRQSVAFWCNPISGHATLYWYQQILGQGPKLLIQFQNNGVVDDSQLPKDRFSAERLKGVDSTLKIQPAKLEDSAVYLCASSQSGGLGEKLFFGSGTQLSVL.

The chain links TRBV6-2 or TRBV6-3 to TRBJ2-3; weak D call: TRBD1 (6 bases). Per germline, CDR1 MNHEY and CDR2 SVGEGT. The CDR3 is made up of 17 amino acids. Trimming pared 0 bases from V and 4 bases from J, leaving 17 bases between. The CDR3 nucleotides are TGTGCCAGCAGTTACTCGATTCCGGGACAAAACGCAGATACGCAGTATTTT. It yields the protein CASSYSIPGQNADTQYF.

Comment on this clonotype: Given a much more abundant clone one base away, this may be a read error. This chain links TRBV20-1 with TRBJ2-7, with a possible D match to TRBD2 (5 bases). The V end lost 7 bases, the J end lost 4 bases, and 14 bases lay between the germline ends. Germline CDR1 DFQATT, CDR2 SNEGSKA (reference sequence). CDR3 size: 12 residues. For the CDR3, the DNA is TGCAGTGTTAGCGATTTCCGATACGAGCAGTACTTC. It specifies CSVSDFRYEQYF.

A few counts support this clonotype. This rearrangement joins TRBV2 to TRBJ1-2; 9 nucleotides line up with TRBD1. V dropped 8 bases and J dropped 4; count of bases not matched to a gene: 14. CDR3 length: 16 amino acids. Germline V gene lookup returns CDR1 SNHLY and CDR2 FYNNEI. DNA for the CDR3: TGTGCCAGCTTGGGGACAGGGAGGGGTCAAGGCTATGGCTACACCTTC. Protein product: CASLGTGRGQGYGYTF.

This sequence joins TRBV13 and TRBJ1-4; D is unclear. The CDR3 runs to 14 residues. In germline, CDR1 is PRHDT, CDR2 FYEKMQ (reference sequence). Trimming cost V 5 bases and J 7 bases, with 14 bases left between them. CDR3 DNA: TGTGCCAGCAGCCCCGGAGGAGACGGTGAAAAACTGTTTTTT. Amino acids: CASSPGGDGEKLFF.

This clonotype has ten or more counts. This chain joins TRBV4-1 and TRBJ2-3; 7 bases are a match to TRBD2. Per germline, CDR1 MGHRA and CDR2 YSYEKL. J was trimmed by 3 bases and V by 0 bases; bases with no gene match: 6. This CDR3 has 16 amino acids. The CDR3 is CASSQDWAGATDTQYF. CDR3 nucleotide sequence: TGCGCCAGCAGCCAAGATTGGGCGGGAGCGACAGATACGCAGTATTTT.

This clonotype was recorded a few times. The J gene is TRBJ1-5, the V gene TRBV27; 9 bases align to TRBD1. Germline loops: CDR1 MNHEY, CDR2 SMNVEV (reference sequence). The CDR3 length is 15 residues. Trimming at V came to 3 bases and at J to 2 bases, leaving 2 bases not matched to a gene. In nucleotides, the CDR3 is TGTGCCAGCAGTTTTACAGGGGGCGGCAATCAGCCCCAGCATTTT. Translated: CASSFTGGGNQPQHF.

In its sample, this clonotype was seen many times. The chain combines TRBV28 with TRBJ2-4; 7 positions match TRBD1. V dropped 8 bases and J dropped 8; count of bases not matched to a gene: 15. The germline V gene has CDR1 MDHEN and CDR2 SYDVKM. The CDR3 runs 15 residues. The CDR3 sequence: CASGPIGDRVDIQYF. CDR3 sequence (DNA): TGTGCCAGCGGCCCAATCGGTGACAGGGTTGACATTCAGTACTTC.

In its sample, this clonotype was seen many times. The rearrangement links TRBV5-5 to TRBJ2-7; TRBD2 matches 11 bases. Germline V CDR1 and CDR2: SGHKS, YYEKEE (reference sequence). Germline trimming cut 4 bases from V and 5 bases from J; bases unmatched to any gene: 8. This CDR3 spans 15 amino acids. The CDR3 reads CASSRFLTSGDEQYF. The CDR3 coding sequence is TGTGCCAGCAGCCGCTTCTTGACTAGCGGGGACGAGCAGTACTTC.

This clonotype was seen at least ten times. This chain links TRBV6-6 with TRBJ1-3; D gene uncertain. V shed 0 bases and J shed 4 bases, with 4 bases lying between them. The V gene's germline CDR1 is MNHNY and CDR2 SVGAGI (reference sequence). This CDR3 spans 13 amino acids. The CDR3 here is CASSYSSGNTIYF. For the CDR3, the DNA is TGTGCCAGCAGTTACTCGTCAGGAAACACCATATATTTT.